A single sample is the source of the 24 T cell receptor beta chains below, sequenced in a study of blood T cell repertoires in COVID-19 (dated by TCRdb to 2019 to 2021). Receptors were amplified or captured by the immunoSEQ multiplex PCR assay. Sourced from immuneACCESS, this table was stored by TCRdb with only in-frame sequences that have V and J called. A share of the clones is absent; for the studies checked, an unresolved V gene accounts for under half, and the remainder has no known explanation. The sample table holds fewer than 150,000 clones, of which 75% to 85% were seen once. Jointly, the top ten make up around 3% of the sample. Sequencing input: peripheral blood. The receptors here all came from a man aged 45-65 years with acute or convalescent COVID-19.

The V gene is TRBV18, the J gene TRBJ1-6; maybe TRBD1 (5 bases). The germline V gene encodes CDR1 KGHSH and CDR2 LQKENI. The ends were cut back, 1 base at V and 8 bases at J, with 12 bases in the middle. The length of the CDR3 is 15 residues. CDR3 protein: CASSPRTGGDSPLHF. As DNA, the CDR3 is TGTGCCAGCTCACCACGGACGGGAGGGGATTCACCCCTCCACTTT.

A note on this clone: Sequence at one end of the junction differs from germline and may be a read error. The V call is TRBV7-7, the J call TRBJ2-1, with 7 bases lining up with TRBD2. The CDR3 totals 14 residues. The germline V gene encodes CDR1 SSHAT and CDR2 FNYEAQ (reference sequence). Written as DNA, the CDR3 is TGTGCTAGCAGCCGTTCGGGGGGTCACAATGAGCAGTTCTTC. Protein: CASSRSGGHNEQFF.

This clone was counted a few times. The chain recombines TRBV27 with TRBJ2-1; perhaps TRBD2 as D (6 bases). Germline V gene lookup returns CDR1 MNHEY and CDR2 SMNVEV (reference sequence). The CDR3 totals 17 residues. V gave up 0 bases and J gave up 0 bases, with 12 bases separating them. This CDR3 is CASSLSPPGLSYNEQFF. CDR3 DNA sequence: TGTGCCAGCAGTTTATCTCCCCCGGGACTCTCCTACAATGAGCAGTTCTTC.

The genes are TRBV5-1 and TRBJ1-4; TRBD1 is a possible D gene (6 bases). The germline V gene encodes CDR1 SGHRS and CDR2 YFSETQ. The V gene lost 0 bases and the J gene lost 3 bases, with 9 bases spanning the gap. There are 15 residues in the CDR3. CDR3 region: CASSLGTAPNEKLFF. Written as DNA, the CDR3 is TGCGCCAGCAGCTTGGGGACAGCTCCTAATGAAAAACTGTTTTTT.

CDR3 protein: CASRGGSQPQHF. The CDR3 DNA sequence: TGTGCCAGCAGAGGGGGCTCTCAGCCCCAGCATTTT. The V gene is TRBV27, the J gene TRBJ1-5; 7 positions agree with TRBD1. V lost 6 bases and J lost 6; bases outside the gene matches: 2. The V gene's germline CDR1 is MNHEY and CDR2 SMNVEV (reference sequence). This CDR3 spans 12 amino acids.

This sequence joins TRBV11-2 and TRBJ2-7; 10 bases are a match to TRBD2. There are 18 residues in the CDR3. Germline V gene sequence: CDR1 SGHAT, CDR2 FQNNGV. Losses at the gene ends were 3 bases for V and 1 base for J; bases not matched to a gene: 12. The CDR3 bases are TGTGCCAGCAGCTTGGGGCTAGCGGGAGAATCCAGGTCCTACGAGCAGTACTTC. Amino acid sequence: CASSLGLAGESRSYEQYF. The full variable domain, its missing parts supplied by reference TRBV11-2 and TRBJ2-7, is EAGVAQSPRYKIIEKRQSVAFWCNPISGHATLYWYQQILGQGPKLLIQFQNNGVVDDSQLPKDRFSAERLKGVDSTLKIQPAKLEDSAVYLCASSLGLAGESRSYEQYFGPGTRLTVT.

The rearrangement joins TRBV28 to TRBJ2-7; TRBD2 aligns across 7 bases. The V and J ends lost 7 bases and 1 base, in that order; junction bases with no gene match: 10. There are 15 residues in the CDR3. From germline, CDR1 is MDHEN and CDR2 SYDVKM. In DNA form, the CDR3 reads TGTGCCAGCACCCGAGGGTCTAGCGGTTCCTACGAGCAGTACTTC. Protein sequence: CASTRGSSGSYEQYF.

The chain carries TRBV15 and TRBJ1-2; no reliable D call. The V end lost 1 base, the J end lost 0 bases, and 3 bases lay between the germline ends. Germline loops: CDR1 LNHNV, CDR2 YYDKDF (reference sequence). This CDR3 is built from 13 residues. In DNA, the CDR3 is TGTGCCACCAGCAGAGGGCCTAACTATGGCTACACCTTC. It translates to CATSRGPNYGYTF.

Only a few counts were recorded for this clone. The chain couples TRBV4-1 to TRBJ1-4, with D possibly TRBD1 on 6 matching bases. CDR1 is MGHRA and CDR2 is YSYEKL in the germline V gene. V lost 4 bases, J lost 0 bases, and 12 bases lay in between. The CDR3 consists of 16 residues. CDR3 sequence (DNA): TGCGCCAGCAGCCGGGGGCAACAGACAACTAATGAAAAACTGTTTTTT. This sequence encodes CASSRGQQTTNEKLFF.

The chain joins TRBV18 to TRBJ2-1; 7 bases match TRBD2. Germline trimming cut 2 bases from V and 3 bases from J; bases unmatched to any gene: 7. The CDR3 loop spans 16 amino acids. Germline CDR1 reads KGHSH; CDR2 reads LQKENI. The CDR3 loop reads CASSPGAGDGYNEQFF. CDR3 in DNA: TGTGCCAGCTCACCAGGGGCGGGAGACGGCTACAATGAGCAGTTCTTC.

J is TRBJ1-1 and V is TRBV27, with D tentatively TRBD1 (6 bases). The CDR3 is 13 residues long. V lost 6 bases and J 7 bases, leaving 15 bases between the germline ends. Germline CDR1 reads MNHEY; CDR2 reads SMNVEV (reference sequence). The DNA for the CDR3 is TGTGCCAGCAGCAATGGGGGCCAACGTGAAGCTTTCTTT. This encodes CASSNGGQREAFF.

This clone has only a few counts. This chain links TRBV2 with TRBJ1-5; D gene ambiguous. Trimming took off 3 bases at V and 0 bases at J, with 9 bases between the two ends. The CDR3 is made up of 15 amino acids. Germline V gene sequence: CDR1 SNHLY, CDR2 FYNNEI. CDR3 residues: CASSDGRNSNQPQHF. CDR3 sequence (DNA): TGTGCCAGCAGTGACGGCAGGAATAGCAATCAGCCCCAGCATTTT. The variable domain in full, with the rest retrieved from reference TRBV2 and TRBJ1-5, is EPEVTQTPSHQVTQMGQEVILRCVPISNHLYFYWYRQILGQKVEFLVSFYNNEISEKSEIFDDQFSVERPDGSNFTLKIRSTKLEDSAMYFCASSDGRNSNQPQHFGDGTRLSIL.

The J gene is TRBJ2-7, the V gene TRBV6-1; D unresolved. CDR1 MNHNS and CDR2 SASEGT come from the germline V gene. The CDR3 is 13 amino acids. V was trimmed by 9 bases and J by 0 bases, leaving 12 bases between them. The CDR3 loop reads CASREVSSYEQYF. CDR3 DNA sequence: TGTGCCAGTAGAGAAGTGAGCTCCTACGAGCAGTACTTC.

This chain connects TRBV10-1 to TRBJ2-3; D might be TRBD2 (6 bases). CDR3 length: 16 amino acids. The V end was cut by 0 bases, the J end by 6 bases, with 16 bases between. Germline V gene lookup returns CDR1 WNHNN and CDR2 SYGVQD (reference sequence). CDR3 nucleotides: TGCGCCAGCAGTGAGTCTCGGGGGTTACTGATGGATACGCAGTATTTT. Its protein is CASSESRGLLMDTQYF.

The chain has TRBV27 and TRBJ1-1, with D unclear. Trimming stripped 5 bases from V and 1 base from J, with 5 bases between. This CDR3 spans 12 amino acids. From germline, CDR1 is MNHEY and CDR2 SMNVEV (reference sequence). The CDR3 protein is CASSRWNTEAFF. Here the CDR3 DNA reads TGTGCCAGCAGTCGTTGGAACACTGAAGCTTTCTTT.

Only one count was recorded for this clone. The chain's CDR3 is CASRSGSTDTQYF. For the CDR3, the DNA is TGCGCCAGCAGAAGCGGTAGCACAGATACGCAGTATTTT. The rearrangement uses TRBV10-2 and TRBJ2-3; weak D call: TRBD2 (5 bases). V lost 6 bases to trimming and J lost 0 bases, with 7 bases between them. The CDR3 is made up of 13 amino acids. Germline V gene data show CDR1 as WSHSY and CDR2 as SAAADI.

The chain links TRBV29-1 to TRBJ2-1, with TRBD2 matching over 11 bases. The CDR3 covers 14 residues. J gave up 4 bases and V 6 bases, and 5 bases lay outside the gene matches. Germline CDR1 SQVTM, CDR2 ANQGSEA. The CDR3 DNA sequence: TGCAGCGTCAGGGGACTAGCGGATTACAATGAGCAGTTCTTC. It encodes CSVRGLADYNEQFF.

This clone was seen only once. The CDR3 DNA reads as TGTGCCAGCAGTGATCCGGGACAACCGAACACTGAAGCTTTCTTT. Its translation: CASSDPGQPNTEAFF. The rearrangement uses TRBV25-1 and TRBJ1-1; D is possibly TRBD1 (6 bases). Per the germline V gene, CDR1 is MGHDK and CDR2 is SYGVNS. The V gene lost 3 bases and the J gene lost 1 base, with 12 bases spanning the gap. The CDR3 spans 15 residues.

CDR3 coding DNA: TGCGCCAGCGGAACCGGGACAGGGATCGGGGAGCTGTTTTTT. Amino acid sequence: CASGTGTGIGELFF. The rearrangement uses TRBV10-1 and TRBJ2-2; 9 bases map to TRBD1. The CDR3 is made up of 14 amino acids. CDR1 is WNHNN, CDR2 SYGVQD, per germline (reference sequence). The ends lost 8 bases at V and 7 bases at J; junction bases unmatched: 8.

The chain uses TRBV2 and TRBJ2-7; 9 bases fit TRBD1. Germline loops: CDR1 SNHLY, CDR2 FYNNEI. The junction had 7 bases not matched to a gene; V was cut back by 7 bases and J by 6 bases. There are 13 residues in the CDR3. DNA of the CDR3: TGTGCCAGCAATGCGGGACAGGGAGGCGAGCAGTACTTC. Translated: CASNAGQGGEQYF.

The V gene is TRBV5-1, the J gene TRBJ1-6, with 9 bases aligning to TRBD1. Trimming took 3 bases from V and 10 from J; bases not matched to a gene: 5. Germline loops: CDR1 SGHRS, CDR2 YFSETQ. CDR3 length: 14 amino acids. The CDR3 loop is CASSSSTGGSPLHF. Written as DNA, the CDR3 is TGCGCCAGCAGCTCCTCAACAGGGGGCTCACCCCTCCACTTT.

This clone appeared once. The chain combines TRBV19 with TRBJ2-7; D is possibly TRBD2 (7 bases). The CDR3 is 13 residues long. CDR1 is LNHDA, CDR2 SQIVND, per germline (reference sequence). The V end was cut by 9 bases, the J end by 3 bases, with 15 bases between. The CDR3 nucleotides are TGTGCCAGAAGGGGGGGGCTAATCTACGAGCAGTACTTC. Protein sequence: CARRGGLIYEQYF.

In nucleotides, the CDR3 is TGTGCCAGCAGTTTAGGGACAGCATCCTACGAGCAGTACTTC. Amino acid sequence: CASSLGTASYEQYF. The rearrangement uses TRBV27 and TRBJ2-7; 7 bases are a match to TRBD1. J was trimmed by 1 base and V by 2 bases; bases with no gene match: 2. CDR1 MNHEY and CDR2 SMNVEV come from the germline V gene (reference sequence). The CDR3 spans 14 residues.

Only one count was recorded for this clone. The rearrangement joins TRBV5-4 to TRBJ2-1, with 7 nucleotides matching TRBD2. Germline V lookup: CDR1 SGHNT, CDR2 YYREEE (reference sequence). The CDR3 loop spans 15 amino acids. The V and J ends lost 4 bases and 3 bases, in that order; junction bases with no gene match: 7. The CDR3 here is CASSMTSPLYNEQFF. CDR3 coding DNA: TGTGCCAGCAGCATGACTAGCCCCCTCTACAATGAGCAGTTCTTC. The full variable domain, rest sourced from reference TRBV5-4 and TRBJ2-1, is ETGVTQSPTHLIKTRGQQVTLRCSSQSGHNTVSWYQQALGQGPQFIFQYYREEENGRGNFPPRFSGLQFPNYSSELNVNALELDDSALYLCASSMTSPLYNEQFFGPGTRLTVL.